This section outlines one T cell receptor beta chain sequence together with its context. The sample belongs to a study of hypomethylating agent response in myelodysplastic syndrome. Unmatched junction bases numbered 12, after V lost 6 bases and J lost 3 bases. CDR1 and CDR2 from the germline V gene are MNHNY and SVGAGI (reference sequence). This CDR3 contains 16 residues. Assay used: immunoSEQ multiplex PCR; TCRdb lists only in-frame clones, some missing. The sample has 4,300 or so clones, around 82% seen once; the top ten hold under 10%. The specimen was bone marrow, collected before or after starting hypomethylating agent treatment for myelodysplastic syndrome (not recorded which). The TCR sequence derives from a human donor with myelodysplastic syndrome. V and J are TRBV6-6 and TRBJ2-7; 9 nucleotides line up with TRBD1. The CDR3 region is CASSEYGGQGRYEQYF. The CDR3 DNA sequence: TGTGCCAGCAGCGAATATGGGGGACAGGGCCGCTACGAGCAGTACTTC.